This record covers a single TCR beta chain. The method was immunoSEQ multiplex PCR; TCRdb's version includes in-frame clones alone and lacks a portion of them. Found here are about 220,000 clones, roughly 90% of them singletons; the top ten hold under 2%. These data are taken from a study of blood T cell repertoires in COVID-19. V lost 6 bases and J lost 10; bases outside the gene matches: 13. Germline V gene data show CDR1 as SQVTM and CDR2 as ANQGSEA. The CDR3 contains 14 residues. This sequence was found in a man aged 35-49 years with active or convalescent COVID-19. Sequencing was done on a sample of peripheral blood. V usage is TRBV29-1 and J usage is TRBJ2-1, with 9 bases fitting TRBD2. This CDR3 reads CSVKPGLANLEQFF. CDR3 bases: TGCAGCGTAAAACCGGGACTAGCCAACTTGGAGCAGTTCTTC.